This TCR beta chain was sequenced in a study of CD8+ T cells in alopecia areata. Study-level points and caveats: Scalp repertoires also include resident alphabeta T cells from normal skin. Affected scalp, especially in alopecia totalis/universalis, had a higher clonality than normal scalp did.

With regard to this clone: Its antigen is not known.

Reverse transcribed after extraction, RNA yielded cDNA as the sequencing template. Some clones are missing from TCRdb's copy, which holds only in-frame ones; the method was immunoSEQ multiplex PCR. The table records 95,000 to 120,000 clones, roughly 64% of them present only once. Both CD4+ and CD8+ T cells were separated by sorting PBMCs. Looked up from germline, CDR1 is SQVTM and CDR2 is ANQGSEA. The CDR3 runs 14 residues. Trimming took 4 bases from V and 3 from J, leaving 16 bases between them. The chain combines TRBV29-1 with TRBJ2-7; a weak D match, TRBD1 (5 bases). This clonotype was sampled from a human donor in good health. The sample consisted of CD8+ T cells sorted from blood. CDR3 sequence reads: CSVVVWGEGYEQYF. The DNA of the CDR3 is TGCAGCGTTGTGGTTTGGGGCGAAGGCTACGAGCAGTACTTC.